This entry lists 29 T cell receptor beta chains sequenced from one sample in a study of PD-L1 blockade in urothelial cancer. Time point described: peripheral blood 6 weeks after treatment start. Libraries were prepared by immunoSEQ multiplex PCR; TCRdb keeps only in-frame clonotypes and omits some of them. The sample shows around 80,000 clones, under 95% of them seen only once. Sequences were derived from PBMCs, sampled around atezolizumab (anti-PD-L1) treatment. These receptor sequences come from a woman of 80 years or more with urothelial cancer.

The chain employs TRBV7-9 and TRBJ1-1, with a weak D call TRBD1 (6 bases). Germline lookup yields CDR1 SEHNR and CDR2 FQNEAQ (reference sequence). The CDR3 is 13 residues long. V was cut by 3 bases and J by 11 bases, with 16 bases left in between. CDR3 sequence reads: CASSFSGALEAFF. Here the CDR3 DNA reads TGTGCCAGCAGCTTTTCAGGGGCCCTTGAGGCTTTCTTT.

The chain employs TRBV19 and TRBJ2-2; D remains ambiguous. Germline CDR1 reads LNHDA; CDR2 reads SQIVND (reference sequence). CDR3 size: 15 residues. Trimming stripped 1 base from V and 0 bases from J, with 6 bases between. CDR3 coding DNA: TGTGCCAGTAGTATAGGGAGCCCGAACACCGGGGAGCTGTTTTTT. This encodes CASSIGSPNTGELFF.

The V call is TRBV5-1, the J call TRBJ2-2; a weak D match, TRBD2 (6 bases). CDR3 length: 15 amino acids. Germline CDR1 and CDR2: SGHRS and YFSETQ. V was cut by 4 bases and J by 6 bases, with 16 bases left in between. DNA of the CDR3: TGCGCCAGCAGCCCCCTATTATCGGGAGCCGGGGAGCTGTTTTTT. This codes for CASSPLLSGAGELFF.

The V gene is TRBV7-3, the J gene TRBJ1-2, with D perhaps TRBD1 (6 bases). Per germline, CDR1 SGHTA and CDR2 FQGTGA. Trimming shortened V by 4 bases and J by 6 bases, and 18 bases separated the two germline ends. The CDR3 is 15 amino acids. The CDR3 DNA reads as TGTGCCAGCAGCTCGCAAGGGGGGGGGTCGAATGGCTACACCTTC. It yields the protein CASSSQGGGSNGYTF.

CDR3 sequence (DNA): TGTGCCTCCCAGGGGGGAGCGGGAGATACGCAGTATTTT. It codes for CASQGGAGDTQYF. V usage is TRBV10-3 and J usage is TRBJ2-3, with TRBD1 as a possible D gene (7 bases). Germline V gene sequence: CDR1 ENHRY, CDR2 SYGVKD. Trimming left V 11 bases short and J 5 bases short, with 17 bases between. The CDR3 covers 13 residues.

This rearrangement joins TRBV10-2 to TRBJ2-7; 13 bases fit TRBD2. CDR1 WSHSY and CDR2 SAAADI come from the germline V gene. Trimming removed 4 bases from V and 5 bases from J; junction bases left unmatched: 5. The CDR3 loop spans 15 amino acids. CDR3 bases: TGCGCCAGCAGTGTGAGACTAGCGGGAGGAAACGAGCAGTACTTC. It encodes CASSVRLAGGNEQYF.

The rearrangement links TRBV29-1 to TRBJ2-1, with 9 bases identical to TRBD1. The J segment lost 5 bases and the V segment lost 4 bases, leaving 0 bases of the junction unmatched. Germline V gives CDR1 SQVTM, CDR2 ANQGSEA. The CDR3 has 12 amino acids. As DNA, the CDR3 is TGCAGCGTTGGACAGGGGGACAATGAGCAGTTCTTC. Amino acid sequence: CSVGQGDNEQFF.

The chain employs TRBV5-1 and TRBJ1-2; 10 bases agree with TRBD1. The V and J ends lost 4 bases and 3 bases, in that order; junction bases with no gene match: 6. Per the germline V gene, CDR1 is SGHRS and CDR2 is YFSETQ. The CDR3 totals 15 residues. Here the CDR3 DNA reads TGCGCCAGCAGCACGTGGACAGGGGGTGACTATGGCTACACCTTC. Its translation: CASSTWTGGDYGYTF.

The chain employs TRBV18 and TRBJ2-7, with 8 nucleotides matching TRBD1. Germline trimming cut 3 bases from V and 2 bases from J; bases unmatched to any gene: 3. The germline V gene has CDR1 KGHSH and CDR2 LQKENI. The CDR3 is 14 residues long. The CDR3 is CASSPRTGTYEQYF. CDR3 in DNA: TGTGCCAGCTCACCCAGGACAGGGACCTACGAGCAGTACTTC.

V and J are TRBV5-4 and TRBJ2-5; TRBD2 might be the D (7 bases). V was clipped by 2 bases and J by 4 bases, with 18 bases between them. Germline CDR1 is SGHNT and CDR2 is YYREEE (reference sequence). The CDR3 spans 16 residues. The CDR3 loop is CASSLVGGIGGETQYF. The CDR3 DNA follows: TGTGCCAGCAGCTTAGTCGGGGGGATAGGGGGAGAGACCCAGTACTTC.

CDR3 nucleotides: TGTGCCAGTAGCACCCCGGGGTCAAATGAGCAGTTCTTC. This encodes CASSTPGSNEQFF. The chain is built from TRBV19 and TRBJ2-1; possible D gene TRBD2, 5 bases. V lost 6 bases and J lost 7, with 13 bases in between. Looked up from germline, CDR1 is LNHDA and CDR2 is SQIVND (reference sequence). CDR3 length: 13 residues.

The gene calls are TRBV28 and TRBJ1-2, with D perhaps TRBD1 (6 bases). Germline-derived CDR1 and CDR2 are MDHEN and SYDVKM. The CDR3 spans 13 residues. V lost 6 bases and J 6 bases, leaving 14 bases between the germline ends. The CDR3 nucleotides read TGTGCCAGCAGCGCTGTAACAGGGAATGGCTACACCTTC. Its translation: CASSAVTGNGYTF.

The CDR3 nucleotides are TGTGCCAGCAGTTTCACGGCAGGGGTGGGAAAACTGTTTTTT. Protein: CASSFTAGVGKLFF. The chain uses TRBV28 and TRBJ1-4; a weak D match, TRBD1 (6 bases). The V end was cut by 3 bases, the J end by 10 bases, with 15 bases between. The CDR3 runs to 14 residues. Germline loops: CDR1 MDHEN, CDR2 SYDVKM.

CDR3 sequence: CASSFDTTAYEQYF. Written as DNA, the CDR3 is TGTGCCAGCAGCTTTGACACAACAGCCTACGAGCAGTACTTC. This rearrangement joins TRBV7-9 to TRBJ2-7, with D unresolved. V lost 3 bases, J lost 2 bases, and 11 bases lay in between. The CDR3 runs 14 residues. Germline CDR1 SEHNR, CDR2 FQNEAQ (reference sequence).

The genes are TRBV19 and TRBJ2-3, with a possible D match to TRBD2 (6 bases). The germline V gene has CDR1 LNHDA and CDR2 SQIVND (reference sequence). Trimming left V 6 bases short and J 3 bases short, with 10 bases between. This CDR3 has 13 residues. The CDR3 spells CASRSRGTDTQYF. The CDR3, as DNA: TGTGCCAGTAGAAGTCGGGGGACAGATACGCAGTATTTT.

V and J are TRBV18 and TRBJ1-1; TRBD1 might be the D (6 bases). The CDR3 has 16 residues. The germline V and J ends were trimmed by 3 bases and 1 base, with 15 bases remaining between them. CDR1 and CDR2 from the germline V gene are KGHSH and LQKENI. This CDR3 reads CASSPTRGGGNTEAFF. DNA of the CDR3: TGTGCCAGCTCACCGACCAGGGGTGGGGGGAACACTGAAGCTTTCTTT. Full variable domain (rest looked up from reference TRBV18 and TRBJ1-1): NAGVMQNPRHLVRRRGQEARLRCSPMKGHSHVYWYRQLPEEGLKFMVYLQKENIIDESGMPKERFSAEFPKEGPSILRIQQVVRGDSAAYFCASSPTRGGGNTEAFFGQGTRLTVV.

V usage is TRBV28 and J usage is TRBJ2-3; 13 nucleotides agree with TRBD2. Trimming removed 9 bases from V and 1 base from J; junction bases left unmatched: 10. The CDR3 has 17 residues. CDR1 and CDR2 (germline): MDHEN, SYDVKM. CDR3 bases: TGTGCCAGTCGTGAACTAGCGGGAGGGCAGGGCACAGATACGCAGTATTTT. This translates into CASRELAGGQGTDTQYF.

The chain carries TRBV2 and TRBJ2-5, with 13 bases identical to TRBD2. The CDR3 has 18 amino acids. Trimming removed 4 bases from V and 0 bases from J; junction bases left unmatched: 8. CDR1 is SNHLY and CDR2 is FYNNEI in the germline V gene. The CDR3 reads CASSGTSGSRGDQETQYF. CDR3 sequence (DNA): TGTGCCAGCAGTGGGACTAGCGGGAGCCGGGGGGACCAAGAGACCCAGTACTTC.

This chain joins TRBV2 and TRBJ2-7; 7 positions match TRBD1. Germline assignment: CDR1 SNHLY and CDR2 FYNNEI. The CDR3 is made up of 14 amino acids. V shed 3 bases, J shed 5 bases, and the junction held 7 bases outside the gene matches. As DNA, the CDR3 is TGTGCCAGCAGTGAGTCGACAGGGCGAAACGAGCAGTACTTC. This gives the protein CASSESTGRNEQYF.

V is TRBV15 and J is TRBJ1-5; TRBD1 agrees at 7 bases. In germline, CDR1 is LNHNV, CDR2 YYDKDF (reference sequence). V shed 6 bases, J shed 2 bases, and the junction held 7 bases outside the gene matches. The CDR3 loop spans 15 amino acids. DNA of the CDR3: TGTGCCACCAGTAGGACCCAGGGGGGCAATCAGCCCCAGCATTTT. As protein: CATSRTQGGNQPQHF.

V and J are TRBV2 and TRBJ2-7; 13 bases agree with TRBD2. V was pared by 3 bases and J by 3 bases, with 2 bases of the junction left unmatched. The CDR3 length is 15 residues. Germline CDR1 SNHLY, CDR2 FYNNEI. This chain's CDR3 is CASSDGTSGIYEQYF. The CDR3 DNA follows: TGTGCCAGCAGTGACGGGACTAGCGGGATCTACGAGCAGTACTTC.

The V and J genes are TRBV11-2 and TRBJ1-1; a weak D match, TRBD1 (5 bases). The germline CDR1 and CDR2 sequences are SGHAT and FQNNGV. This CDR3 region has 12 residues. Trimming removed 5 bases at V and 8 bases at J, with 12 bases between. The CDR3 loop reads CASSPPRGEAFF. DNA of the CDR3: TGTGCCAGCAGCCCCCCCCGGGGGGAAGCTTTCTTT.

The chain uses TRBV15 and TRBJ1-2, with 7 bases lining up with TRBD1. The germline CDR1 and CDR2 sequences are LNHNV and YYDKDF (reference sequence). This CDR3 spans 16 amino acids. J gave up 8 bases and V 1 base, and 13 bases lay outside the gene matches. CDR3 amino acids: CATSRARQGSRDGYTF. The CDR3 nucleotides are TGTGCCACCAGCAGAGCCCGACAGGGTAGCAGAGACGGCTACACCTTC.

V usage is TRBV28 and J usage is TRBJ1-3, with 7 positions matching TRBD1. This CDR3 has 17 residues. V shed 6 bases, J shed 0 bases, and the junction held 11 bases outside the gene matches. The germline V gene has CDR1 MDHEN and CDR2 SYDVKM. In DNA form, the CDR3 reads TGTGCCAGCAGGAGGACGGAAGGGGGCATCTCTGGAAACACCATATATTTT. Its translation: CASRRTEGGISGNTIYF.

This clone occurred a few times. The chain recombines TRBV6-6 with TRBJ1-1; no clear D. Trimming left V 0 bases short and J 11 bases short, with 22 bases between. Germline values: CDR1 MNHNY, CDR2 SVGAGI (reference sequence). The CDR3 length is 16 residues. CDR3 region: CASSYSSGGSGKEAFF. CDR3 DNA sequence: TGTGCCAGCAGTTACTCGTCTGGTGGTTCGGGAAAAGAGGCTTTCTTT.

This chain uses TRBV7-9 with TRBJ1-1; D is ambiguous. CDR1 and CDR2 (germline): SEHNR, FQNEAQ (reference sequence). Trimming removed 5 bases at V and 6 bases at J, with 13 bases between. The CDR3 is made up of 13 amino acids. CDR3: CASSPSGWPEAFF. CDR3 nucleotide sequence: TGTGCCAGCAGCCCCTCGGGTTGGCCTGAAGCTTTCTTT.

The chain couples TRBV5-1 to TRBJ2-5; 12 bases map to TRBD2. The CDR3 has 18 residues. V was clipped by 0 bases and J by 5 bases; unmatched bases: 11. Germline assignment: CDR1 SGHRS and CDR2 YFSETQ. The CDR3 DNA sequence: TGCGCCAGCAGCTTGGCCGGGACTAGCGGGCCGCCCCGGGAGACCCAGTACTTC. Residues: CASSLAGTSGPPRETQYF.

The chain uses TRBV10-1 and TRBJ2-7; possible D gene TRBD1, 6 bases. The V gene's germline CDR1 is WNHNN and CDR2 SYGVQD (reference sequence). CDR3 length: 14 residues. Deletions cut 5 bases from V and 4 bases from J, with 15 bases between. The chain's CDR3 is CASSPGHVSYEQYF. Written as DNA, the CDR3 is TGCGCCAGCAGTCCGGGACACGTCTCATACGAGCAGTACTTC.

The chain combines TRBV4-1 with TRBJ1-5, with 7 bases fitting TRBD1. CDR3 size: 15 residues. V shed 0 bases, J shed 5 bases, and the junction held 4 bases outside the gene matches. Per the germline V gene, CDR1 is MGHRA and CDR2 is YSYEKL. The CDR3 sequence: CASSQEGRGYQPQHF. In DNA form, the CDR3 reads TGCGCCAGCAGCCAAGAGGGCAGGGGGTATCAGCCCCAGCATTTT.